Below, 5 T cell receptor beta chains from the same sample are listed, as sequenced in a study of regulatory T cells in long-lasting Graves disease. Time point meaning: newly diagnosed GD, antithyroid drugs for less than 3 months. PBMC-extracted RNA yielded the TCR library. Arm-PCR of CDR3 regions and iRepertoire HTBI primers were used to build TCR beta libraries. One entry per CDR3 protein, called by TCRdb with MiXCR from the multiplex PCR reads. The top ten clones hold roughly 15% of a sample with over 350,000 distinct CDR3 sequences, about 14% of them seen once. A further study also used this sample, focusing on T cells in Graves' hyperthyroidism and ophthalmopathy.

The input for sequencing was peripheral blood mononuclear cells (PBMCs), taken at new diagnosis, from a patient treated with antithyroid drugs. The receptors derive from a woman aged 45 to 65 with Graves disease.

This clonotype was counted only a few times. The V gene is TRBV11-2, the J gene TRBJ2-7, with D unclear. V lost 5 bases and J lost 3, with 17 bases in between. The V gene's germline CDR1 is SGHAT and CDR2 FQNNGV. This CDR3 contains 15 residues. The CDR3 nucleotides are TGTGCCAGCAGCCCCGGTGCCCGACACAGCTACGAGCAGTACTTC. It translates to CASSPGARHSYEQYF.

This clonotype was counted at least ten times. This chain links TRBV29-1 with TRBJ2-5, with TRBD1 matching 8 bases. This CDR3 has 13 amino acids. J lost 4 bases, V lost 5 bases, and 6 bases had no gene match. Germline V CDR1 and CDR2: SQVTM, ANQGSEA. The DNA for the CDR3 is TGCAGCGTTCCGACAGGGGCGGGAGAGACCCAGTACTTC. Its protein is CSVPTGAGETQYF.

There are a few counts of this clonotype. V gene TRBV4-1 combines with J gene TRBJ2-7; TRBD2 matches at 13 bases. Germline V gene lookup returns CDR1 MGHRA and CDR2 YSYEKL. The trim removed 3 bases at V and 0 bases at J, leaving 14 bases unmatched. The CDR3 is made up of 20 amino acids. The CDR3 coding sequence is TGCGCCAGCAGCCACCCACTAGCGGGAGGGCCAAATTACACCTCCTACGAGCAGTACTTC. Its translation: CASSHPLAGGPNYTSYEQYF.

This clonotype was seen a few times. The V gene is TRBV7-8, the J gene TRBJ2-2; no definite D call. CDR3 length: 13 amino acids. Germline V CDR1 and CDR2: SGHVS, FQNEAQ. The ends were cut back, 1 base at V and 4 bases at J, with 4 bases in the middle. This chain's CDR3 is CASSLVPTGELFF. In DNA form, the CDR3 reads TGTGCCAGCAGCTTAGTCCCCACCGGGGAGCTGTTTTTT.

This clonotype turned up a few times. CDR3 residues: CASMQGYEQYF. The DNA of the CDR3 is TGTGCCAGCATGCAGGGCTACGAGCAGTACTTC. The chain couples TRBV7-9 to TRBJ2-7, with D perhaps TRBD1 (5 bases). CDR3 size: 11 residues. Looked up from germline, CDR1 is SEHNR and CDR2 is FQNEAQ (reference sequence). V lost 7 bases to trimming and J lost 3 bases, with 7 bases between them.